This TCR beta chain is from a study of OX40 agonist ivuxolimab in advanced cancers. About the study: Participants averaged approximately 61 years of age (range roughly 23 to 90) and were roughly 83% male. Study observations and caveats: In general, CD8+ T cells held more expanded clones than CD4+ did, on average. What antigens the expanded peripheral T cells recognized was never established.

The table lists this clone with a count of one. The antigen remains undetermined. Clones were sequenced by immunoSEQ multiplex PCR, and TCRdb holds only the in-frame ones, with some missing. The sample records more than 50,000 clones, about 84% being singletons. The receptor was derived from an adult with an advanced solid tumor such as melanoma, head and neck, liver or kidney cancer. The sample in question was CD4+ or CD8+ T cells sorted from blood, obtained in a trial of the OX40 agonist ivuxolimab.

The chain's CDR3 is CASSLTGAISSYEQYF. As DNA, the CDR3 is TGTGCCAGCAGCTTAACCGGCGCCATAAGCTCCTACGAGCAGTACTTC. The chain has TRBV7-9 and TRBJ2-7; no clear D. Germline CDR1 SEHNR, CDR2 FQNEAQ (reference sequence). This CDR3 comprises 16 residues. The ends were cut back, 2 bases at V and 0 bases at J, with 14 bases in the middle.